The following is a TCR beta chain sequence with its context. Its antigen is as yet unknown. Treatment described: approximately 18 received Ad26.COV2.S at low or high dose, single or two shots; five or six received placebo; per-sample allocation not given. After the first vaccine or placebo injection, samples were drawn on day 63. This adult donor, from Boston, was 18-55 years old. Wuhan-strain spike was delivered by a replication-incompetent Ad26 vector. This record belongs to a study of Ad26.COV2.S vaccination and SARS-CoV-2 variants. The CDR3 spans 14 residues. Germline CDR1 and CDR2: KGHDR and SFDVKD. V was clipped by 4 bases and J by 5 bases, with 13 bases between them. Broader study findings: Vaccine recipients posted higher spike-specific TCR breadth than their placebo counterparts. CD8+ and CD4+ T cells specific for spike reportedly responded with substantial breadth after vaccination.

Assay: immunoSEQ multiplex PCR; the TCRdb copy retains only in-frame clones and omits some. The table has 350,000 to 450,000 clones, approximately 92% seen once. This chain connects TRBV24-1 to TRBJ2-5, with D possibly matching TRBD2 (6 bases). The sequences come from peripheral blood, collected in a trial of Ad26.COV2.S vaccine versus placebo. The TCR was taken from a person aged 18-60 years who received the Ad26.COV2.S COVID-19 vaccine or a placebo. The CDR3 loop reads CATSDLHGRETQYF. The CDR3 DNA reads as TGTGCCACCAGTGACCTCCATGGGAGGGAGACCCAGTACTTC.